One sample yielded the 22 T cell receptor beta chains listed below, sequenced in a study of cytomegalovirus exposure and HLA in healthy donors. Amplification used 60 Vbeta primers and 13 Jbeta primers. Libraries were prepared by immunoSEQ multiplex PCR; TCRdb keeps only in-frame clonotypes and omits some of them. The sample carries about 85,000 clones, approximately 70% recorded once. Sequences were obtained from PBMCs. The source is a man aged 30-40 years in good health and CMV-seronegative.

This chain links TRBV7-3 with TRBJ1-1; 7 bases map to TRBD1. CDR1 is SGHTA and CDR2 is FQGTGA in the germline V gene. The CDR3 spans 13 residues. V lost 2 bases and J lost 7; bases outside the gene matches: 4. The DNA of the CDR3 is TGTGCCAGCAGCTTAGACAGGGCCGGTGAAGCTTTCTTT. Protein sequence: CASSLDRAGEAFF.

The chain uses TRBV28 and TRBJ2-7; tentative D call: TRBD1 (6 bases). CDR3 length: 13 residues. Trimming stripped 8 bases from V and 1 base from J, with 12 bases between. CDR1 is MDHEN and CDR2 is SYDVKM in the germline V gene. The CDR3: CASVGGASYEQYF. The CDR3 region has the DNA TGTGCCAGCGTTGGGGGCGCGTCCTACGAGCAGTACTTC.

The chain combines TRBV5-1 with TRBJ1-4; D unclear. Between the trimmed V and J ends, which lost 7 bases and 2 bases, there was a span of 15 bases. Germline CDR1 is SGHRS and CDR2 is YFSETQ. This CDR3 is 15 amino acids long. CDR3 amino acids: CASLRRSGTNEKLFF. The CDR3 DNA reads TGCGCCAGCCTTCGGAGGAGTGGTACTAATGAAAAACTGTTTTTT.

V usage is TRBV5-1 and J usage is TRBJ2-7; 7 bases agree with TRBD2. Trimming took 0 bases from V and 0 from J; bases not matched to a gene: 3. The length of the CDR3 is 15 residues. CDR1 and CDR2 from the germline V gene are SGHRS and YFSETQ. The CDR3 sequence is CASSLVRGSSYEQYF. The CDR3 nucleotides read TGCGCCAGCAGCTTGGTGCGGGGGTCCTCCTACGAGCAGTACTTC.

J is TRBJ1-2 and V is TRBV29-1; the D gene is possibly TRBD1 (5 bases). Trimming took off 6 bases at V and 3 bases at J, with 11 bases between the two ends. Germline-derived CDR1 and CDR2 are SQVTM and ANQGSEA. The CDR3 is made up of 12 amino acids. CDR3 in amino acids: CSVVQGYYGYTF. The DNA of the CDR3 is TGCAGCGTGGTGCAGGGCTACTATGGCTACACCTTC.

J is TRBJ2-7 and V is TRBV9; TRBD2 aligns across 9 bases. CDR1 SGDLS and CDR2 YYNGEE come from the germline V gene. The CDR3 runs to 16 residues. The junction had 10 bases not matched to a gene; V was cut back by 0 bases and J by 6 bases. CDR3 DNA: TGTGCCAGCAGCGTAGCTGTGGCTAGCGGGGACGGCGAGCAGTACTTC. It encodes CASSVAVASGDGEQYF.

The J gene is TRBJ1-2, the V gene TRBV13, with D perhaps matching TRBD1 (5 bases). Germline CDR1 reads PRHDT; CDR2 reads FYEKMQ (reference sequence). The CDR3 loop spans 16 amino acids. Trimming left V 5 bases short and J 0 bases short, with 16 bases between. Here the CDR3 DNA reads TGTGCCAGCAGCCGCCGGGGGGGGTCGGCTAACTATGGCTACACCTTC. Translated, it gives CASSRRGGSANYGYTF.

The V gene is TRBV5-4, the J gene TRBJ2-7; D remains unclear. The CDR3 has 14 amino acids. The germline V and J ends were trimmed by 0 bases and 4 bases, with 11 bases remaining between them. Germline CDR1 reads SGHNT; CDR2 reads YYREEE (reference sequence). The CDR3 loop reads CASSLDSGPYEQYF. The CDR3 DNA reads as TGTGCCAGCAGCTTGGACAGTGGGCCTTACGAGCAGTACTTC.

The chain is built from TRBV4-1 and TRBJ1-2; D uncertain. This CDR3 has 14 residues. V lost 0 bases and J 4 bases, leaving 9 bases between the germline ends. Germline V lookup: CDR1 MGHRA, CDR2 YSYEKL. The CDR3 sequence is CASSQDLELYGYTF. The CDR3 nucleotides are TGCGCCAGCAGCCAAGACCTCGAACTCTATGGCTACACCTTC.

The CDR3 DNA reads TGTGCCAGCAGCTTTGGACTAGCGAAGTACAATGAGCAGTTCTTC. This gives the protein CASSFGLAKYNEQFF. V usage is TRBV5-6 and J usage is TRBJ2-1, with 9 nucleotides matching TRBD2. With V trimmed by 2 bases and J by 4 bases, 4 bases remained unmatched. From germline, CDR1 is SGHDT and CDR2 YYEEEE. The CDR3 sequence is 15 residues long. Full variable domain (outside the CDR3, taken from reference TRBV5-6 and TRBJ2-1): DAGVTQSPTHLIKTRGQQVTLRCSPKSGHDTVSWYQQALGQGPQFIFQYYEEEERQRGNFPDRFSGHQFPNYSSELNVNALLLGDSALYLCASSFGLAKYNEQFFGPGTRLTVL.

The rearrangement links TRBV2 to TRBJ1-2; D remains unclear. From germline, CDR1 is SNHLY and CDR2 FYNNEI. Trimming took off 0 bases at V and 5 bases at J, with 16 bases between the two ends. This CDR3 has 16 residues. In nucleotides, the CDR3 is TGTGCCAGCAGTGAAGCGCTGGCGCGGGATCGGTATGGCTACACCTTC. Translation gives CASSEALARDRYGYTF.

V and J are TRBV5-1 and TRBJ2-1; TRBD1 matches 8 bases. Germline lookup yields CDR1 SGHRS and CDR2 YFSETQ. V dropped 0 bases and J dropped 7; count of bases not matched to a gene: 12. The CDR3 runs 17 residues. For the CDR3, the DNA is TGCGCCAGCAGCTTGGATATTGGGGGGACAGGCTGGAATGAGCAGTTCTTC. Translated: CASSLDIGGTGWNEQFF.

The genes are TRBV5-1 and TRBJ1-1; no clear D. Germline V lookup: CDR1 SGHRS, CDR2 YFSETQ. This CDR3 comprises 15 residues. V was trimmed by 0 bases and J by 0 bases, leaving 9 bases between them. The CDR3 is CASSLDRYLNTEAFF. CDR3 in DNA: TGCGCCAGCAGCTTGGACCGGTATTTGAACACTGAAGCTTTCTTT.

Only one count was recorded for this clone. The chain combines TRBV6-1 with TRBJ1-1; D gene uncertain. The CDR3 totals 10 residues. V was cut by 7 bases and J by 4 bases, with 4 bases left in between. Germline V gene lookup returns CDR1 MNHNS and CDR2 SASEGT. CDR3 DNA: TGTGCCAGCAACAGCACTGAAGCTTTCTTT. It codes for CASNSTEAFF.

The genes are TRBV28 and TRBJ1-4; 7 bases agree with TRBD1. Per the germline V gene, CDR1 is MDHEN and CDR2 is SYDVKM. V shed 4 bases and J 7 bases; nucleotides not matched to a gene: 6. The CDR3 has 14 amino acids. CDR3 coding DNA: TGTGCCAGCAGTTCACAGGGGCCGGGTGAAAAACTGTTTTTT. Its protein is CASSSQGPGEKLFF.

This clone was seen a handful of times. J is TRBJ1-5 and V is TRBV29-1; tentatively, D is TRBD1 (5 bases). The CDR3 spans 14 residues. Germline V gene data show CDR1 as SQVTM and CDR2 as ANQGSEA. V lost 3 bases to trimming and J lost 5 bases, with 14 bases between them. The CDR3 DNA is TGCAGCGTTGAGGGCGGGGGTTCTGATCAGCCCCAGCATTTT. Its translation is CSVEGGGSDQPQHF.

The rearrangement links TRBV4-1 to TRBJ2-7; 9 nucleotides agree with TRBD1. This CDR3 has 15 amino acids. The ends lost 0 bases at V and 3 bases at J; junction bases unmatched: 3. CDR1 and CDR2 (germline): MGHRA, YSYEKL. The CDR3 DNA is TGCGCCAGCAGCCAAGAGGACAGGGGCGGCTACGAGCAGTACTTC. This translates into CASSQEDRGGYEQYF.

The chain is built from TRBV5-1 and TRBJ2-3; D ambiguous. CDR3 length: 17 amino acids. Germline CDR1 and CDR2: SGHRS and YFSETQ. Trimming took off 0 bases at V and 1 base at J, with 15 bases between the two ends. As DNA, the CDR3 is TGCGCCAGCAGCTTGGCCCCATCGGCCAGCGGCACAGATACGCAGTATTTT. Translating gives CASSLAPSASGTDTQYF.

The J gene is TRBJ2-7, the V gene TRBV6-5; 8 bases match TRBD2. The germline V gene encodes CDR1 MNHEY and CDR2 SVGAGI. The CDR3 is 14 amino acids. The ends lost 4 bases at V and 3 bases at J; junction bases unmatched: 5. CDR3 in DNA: TGTGCCAGCAGTTTTAGCGGGAAGGGCTACGAGCAGTACTTC. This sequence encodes CASSFSGKGYEQYF.

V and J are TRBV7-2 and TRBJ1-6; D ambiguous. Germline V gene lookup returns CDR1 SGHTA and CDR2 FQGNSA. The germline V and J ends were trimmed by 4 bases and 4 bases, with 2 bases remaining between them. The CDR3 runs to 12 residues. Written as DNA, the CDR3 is TGTGCCAGCAGCTCGTATAATTCACCCCTCCACTTT. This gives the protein CASSSYNSPLHF.

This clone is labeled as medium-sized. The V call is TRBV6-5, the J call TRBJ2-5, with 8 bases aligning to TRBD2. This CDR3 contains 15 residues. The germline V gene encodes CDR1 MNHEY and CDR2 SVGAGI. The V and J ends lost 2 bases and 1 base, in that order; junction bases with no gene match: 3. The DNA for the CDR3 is TGTGCCAGCAGTTACCTCGGGGGGGTCCAAGAGACCCAGTACTTC. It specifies CASSYLGGVQETQYF.

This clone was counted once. Here the CDR3 DNA reads TGCGCCAGCAGCCCCGGCGGTAATTCACCCCTCCACTTT. Translated: CASSPGGNSPLHF. The rearrangement links TRBV5-1 to TRBJ1-6, with no clear D. V lost 4 bases to trimming and J lost 6 bases, with 8 bases between them. The CDR3 is 13 residues long. The germline V gene has CDR1 SGHRS and CDR2 YFSETQ.